Each of the 30 T cell receptor beta chains below was sequenced from the same sample in a study of blood T cell repertoires in COVID-19. TCRdb's copy holds only in-frame clones and misses some; the assay was immunoSEQ multiplex PCR. The sample includes 85,000 to 110,000 clones, around four fifths seen only once; the top ten take about 11%. What was sequenced was peripheral blood. The receptors were gathered from a human donor in a cohort sampled during active COVID-19.

This chain connects TRBV15 to TRBJ2-2, with 7 bases that match TRBD1. CDR3 length: 15 amino acids. Unmatched junction bases numbered 1, after V lost 0 bases and J lost 3 bases. The germline V gene encodes CDR1 LNHNV and CDR2 YYDKDF (reference sequence). CDR3 DNA sequence: TGTGCCACCAGCAGAGAGACAGGGTACACCGGGGAGCTGTTTTTT. Residues: CATSRETGYTGELFF.

The chain employs TRBV6-2 or TRBV6-3 and TRBJ1-5; TRBD1 is a possible D gene (5 bases). Trimming left V 4 bases short and J 6 bases short, with 13 bases between. The CDR3 is made up of 14 amino acids. CDR1 is MNHEY and CDR2 is SVGEGT in the germline V gene. CDR3 nucleotide sequence: TGTGCCAGCAGTTCGGGGGAGTCTTTTCAGCCCCAGCATTTT. The encoded protein is CASSSGESFQPQHF.

The chain links TRBV14 to TRBJ1-2; no clear D. V was cut by 2 bases and J by 7 bases, with 11 bases left in between. From germline, CDR1 is SGHDN and CDR2 FVKESK. The CDR3 covers 13 residues. The CDR3 reads CASSQPPGFGYTF. CDR3 nucleotide sequence: TGTGCCAGCAGCCAACCCCCGGGTTTTGGCTACACCTTC.

The chain carries TRBV7-2 and TRBJ2-7, with D possibly TRBD1 on 6 matching bases. Germline V gene sequence: CDR1 SGHTA, CDR2 FQGNSA. V gave up 3 bases and J gave up 2 bases, with 11 bases separating them. There are 14 residues in the CDR3. CDR3 DNA sequence: TGTGCCAGCAGCTTCCAGACAGGTACCTACGAGCAGTACTTC. Protein sequence: CASSFQTGTYEQYF.

The chain employs TRBV5-1 and TRBJ2-2; D unresolved. The CDR3 runs to 15 residues. Germline CDR1 SGHRS, CDR2 YFSETQ. Trimming removed 5 bases at V and 4 bases at J, with 15 bases between. The CDR3 sequence: CASSYDSGGTGELFF. DNA of the CDR3: TGCGCCAGCAGTTACGACTCCGGCGGCACCGGGGAGCTGTTTTTT.

The chain uses TRBV3-1 (or the pseudogene TRBV3-2) and TRBJ2-3; a weak D match, TRBD1 (5 bases). Germline assignment: CDR1 LGHDT and CDR2 YNNKEL (reference sequence). Trimming removed 1 base from V and 2 bases from J, with 10 bases in between. The CDR3 totals 15 residues. Here the CDR3 reads CASSQADRLTDTQYF. The CDR3 DNA sequence: TGTGCCAGCAGCCAAGCTGACAGACTCACAGATACGCAGTATTTT.

CDR3 coding DNA: TGTGCCAGCCACAGGCGTCCCAGGGAGGCGCGCTCACCCCTCCACTTT. Residues: CASHRRPREARSPLHF. The gene calls are TRBV19 and TRBJ1-6; TRBD1 is a possible D gene (5 bases). CDR1 and CDR2 (germline): LNHDA, SQIVND (reference sequence). Trimming removed 9 bases at V and 10 bases at J, with 25 bases between. The CDR3 sequence is 16 residues long.

This sequence joins TRBV6-5 and TRBJ1-5, with D tentatively TRBD1 (5 bases). The germline V and J ends were trimmed by 4 bases and 4 bases, with 8 bases remaining between them. Germline V gene lookup returns CDR1 MNHEY and CDR2 SVGAGI. The CDR3 consists of 13 residues. The chain's CDR3 is CASSFGGNQPQHF. In DNA, the CDR3 is TGTGCCAGCAGTTTCGGGGGTAATCAGCCCCAGCATTTT.

The chain couples TRBV19 to TRBJ1-2, with unresolved D. CDR3 length equals 14 residues. The V end was cut by 3 bases, the J end by 2 bases, with 10 bases between. Germline loops: CDR1 LNHDA, CDR2 SQIVND (reference sequence). The CDR3 DNA is TGTGCCAGTAGTATTCTTCCCTCCAACTATGGCTACACCTTC. This gives the protein CASSILPSNYGYTF.

This chain links TRBV28 with TRBJ1-2, with D perhaps matching TRBD1 (6 bases). V was cut by 5 bases and J by 2 bases, with 9 bases left in between. The length of the CDR3 is 13 residues. The germline CDR1 and CDR2 sequences are MDHEN and SYDVKM. CDR3: CASSRTENYGYTF. In DNA, the CDR3 is TGTGCCAGCAGTCGGACAGAGAACTATGGCTACACCTTC.

This clone was observed a few times. This chain connects TRBV7-2 to TRBJ2-7, with D uncertain. Trimming pared 0 bases from V and 2 bases from J, leaving 8 bases between. This CDR3 contains 14 residues. Germline V gives CDR1 SGHTA, CDR2 FQGNSA. Here the CDR3 reads CASSLARVPYEQYF. In DNA form, the CDR3 reads TGTGCCAGCAGCTTAGCACGGGTACCCTACGAGCAGTACTTC.

The chain combines TRBV5-4 with TRBJ2-1; the D gene is possibly TRBD1 (5 bases). CDR3 length equals 16 residues. V was shortened by 4 bases and J by 3 bases, with 17 bases between the two germline ends. Germline V gives CDR1 SGHNT, CDR2 YYREEE (reference sequence). The CDR3 region is CASSPSERGVYNEQFF. The CDR3 coding sequence is TGTGCCAGCAGCCCCTCCGAAAGGGGCGTCTACAATGAGCAGTTCTTC.

This clone showed up just a few times. This chain links TRBV3-1 (or the pseudogene TRBV3-2) with TRBJ2-7; D is perhaps TRBD2 (6 bases). Trimming cost V 4 bases and J 2 bases, with 18 bases left between them. The CDR3 loop spans 16 amino acids. CDR1 and CDR2 (germline): LGHDT, YNNKEL (reference sequence). The CDR3 spells CASSLGGGAATYEQYF. DNA for the CDR3: TGTGCCAGCAGCCTGGGAGGAGGGGCCGCTACCTACGAGCAGTACTTC.

The V and J genes are TRBV5-4 and TRBJ2-7, with 10 positions matching TRBD1. This CDR3 has 13 amino acids. J was trimmed by 6 bases and V by 4 bases; bases with no gene match: 4. Germline assignment: CDR1 SGHNT and CDR2 YYREEE (reference sequence). The CDR3 DNA is TGTGCCAGCAGCCGTAGGACAGGGGGCGAGCAGTACTTC. It encodes CASSRRTGGEQYF.

The chain combines TRBV10-3 with TRBJ2-7; 8 bases map to TRBD1. V shed 4 bases and J 6 bases; nucleotides not matched to a gene: 5. The germline V gene encodes CDR1 ENHRY and CDR2 SYGVKD. This CDR3 has 13 amino acids. CDR3 in amino acids: CAISGTGFSEQYF. The CDR3 DNA reads TGTGCCATCAGTGGGACAGGGTTTTCCGAGCAGTACTTC.

This clone was seen more than once but under ten times. This chain connects TRBV4-1 to TRBJ1-4; D unclear. The CDR3 has 15 residues. V gave up 0 bases and J gave up 5 bases, with 10 bases separating them. Germline V gene sequence: CDR1 MGHRA, CDR2 YSYEKL. The CDR3 nucleotides read TGCGCCAGCAGCCAAGATCGCGGCAACAATGAAAAACTGTTTTTT. Its translation is CASSQDRGNNEKLFF.

J is TRBJ2-2 and V is TRBV7-8; unclear D gene. Trimming removed 1 base at V and 6 bases at J, with 9 bases between. Germline V CDR1 and CDR2: SGHVS, FQNEAQ. CDR3 length equals 14 residues. The CDR3 reads CASSLDGSPGELFF. Written as DNA, the CDR3 is TGTGCCAGCAGCTTAGACGGGTCCCCCGGGGAGCTGTTTTTT. The full variable domain, its missing parts supplied by reference TRBV7-8 and TRBJ2-2, is GAGVSQSPRYKVAKRGQDVALRCDPISGHVSLFWYQQALGQGPEFLTYFQNEAQLDKSGLPSDRFFAERPEGSVSTLKIQRTQQEDSAVYLCASSLDGSPGELFFGEGSRLTVL.

This sequence joins TRBV5-1 and TRBJ1-2; D perhaps matches TRBD1 (6 bases). Looked up from germline, CDR1 is SGHRS and CDR2 is YFSETQ. This CDR3 has 13 amino acids. V was pared by 0 bases and J by 6 bases, with 9 bases between. The chain's CDR3 is CASSLAQGNGYTF. CDR3 DNA sequence: TGCGCCAGCAGCTTGGCTCAGGGGAATGGCTACACCTTC. The complete variable domain, with remaining parts taken from reference TRBV5-1 and TRBJ1-2, reads KAGVTQTPRYLIKTRGQQVTLSCSPISGHRSVSWYQQTPGQGLQFLFEYFSETQRNKGNFPGRFSGRQFSNSRSEMNVSTLELGDSALYLCASSLAQGNGYTFGSGTRLTVV.

This sequence joins TRBV29-1 and TRBJ1-1; D is perhaps TRBD1 (6 bases). With 5 bases removed from V and 0 bases from J, the gap between germline ends came to 10 bases. The CDR3 runs to 13 residues. Germline assignment: CDR1 SQVTM and CDR2 ANQGSEA. The DNA for the CDR3 is TGCAGCGTTAGAACAGGGATGAACACTGAAGCTTTCTTT. Protein product: CSVRTGMNTEAFF.

The V and J genes are TRBV3-1 (or the pseudogene TRBV3-2) and TRBJ1-4; D perhaps matches TRBD1 (5 bases). Germline V gene sequence: CDR1 LGHDT, CDR2 YNNKEL (reference sequence). The CDR3 length is 15 residues. The V end lost 1 base, the J end lost 8 bases, and 14 bases lay between the germline ends. CDR3 region: CASSQGWGVGEKLFF. Written as DNA, the CDR3 is TGTGCCAGCAGCCAAGGATGGGGCGTTGGAGAAAAACTGTTTTTT.

The V call is TRBV25-1, the J call TRBJ1-5, with D possibly TRBD1 on 5 matching bases. The germline gives CDR1 MGHDK, CDR2 SYGVNS. V lost 8 bases, J lost 3 bases, and 11 bases lay in between. CDR3 length: 13 amino acids. CDR3 in amino acids: CASGSGFNQPQHF. CDR3 in DNA: TGTGCCAGCGGTTCAGGGTTCAATCAGCCCCAGCATTTT.

V and J are TRBV5-4 and TRBJ1-1; maybe TRBD1 (6 bases). This CDR3 is 14 amino acids long. Germline values: CDR1 SGHNT, CDR2 YYREEE (reference sequence). V lost 5 bases to trimming and J lost 4 bases, with 15 bases between them. Here the CDR3 reads CASRPPQGSTEAFF. In DNA form, the CDR3 reads TGTGCCAGCAGGCCACCTCAGGGGAGCACTGAAGCTTTCTTT.

The sample holds a few counts of this clone. The rearrangement joins TRBV6-5 to TRBJ1-1, with D possibly TRBD1 on 5 matching bases. V was trimmed by 6 bases and J by 5 bases, leaving 19 bases between them. From germline, CDR1 is MNHEY and CDR2 SVGAGI. The CDR3 is 15 amino acids. CDR3 region: CASRLRRPGGTEAFF. CDR3 bases: TGTGCCAGCAGACTCCGCCGCCCCGGGGGGACTGAAGCTTTCTTT.

About this clone itself: The same CDR3 is also encoded by other DNA sequences in this sample. The chain recombines TRBV7-8 with TRBJ1-1, with a possible D match to TRBD1 (5 bases). Looked up from germline, CDR1 is SGHVS and CDR2 is FQNEAQ. This CDR3 region has 13 residues. V dropped 1 base and J dropped 5 bases, with 8 bases sitting between them. CDR3 sequence reads: CASSLVSGTEAFF. CDR3 nucleotide sequence: TGTGCCAGCAGCTTAGTATCAGGGACTGAAGCTTTCTTT.

The chain carries TRBV30 and TRBJ1-1; D call uncertain. Trimming pared 3 bases from V and 6 bases from J, leaving 8 bases between. Germline V gene sequence: CDR1 GTSNPN, CDR2 SVGIG (reference sequence). This CDR3 has 11 amino acids. The CDR3 protein is CAWRAVAEAFF. The CDR3 DNA is TGTGCCTGGAGGGCAGTGGCTGAAGCTTTCTTT.

A remark on this clone: The same CDR3 arises from other DNA sequences in this sample as well. The rearrangement joins TRBV12-3 or TRBV12-4 to TRBJ1-2; 7 bases are a match to TRBD1. With V trimmed by 5 bases and J by 2 bases, 2 bases remained unmatched. This CDR3 is built from 13 residues. Written as DNA, the CDR3 is TGTGCCAGCAGTCAGGGACAGAACTATGGCTACACCTTC. Protein product: CASSQGQNYGYTF.

A word on this clone: At one end the junction does not follow the germline gene, possibly because of a read error. The V gene is TRBV5-4, the J gene TRBJ2-3, with 8 bases fitting TRBD1. The CDR3 spans 15 residues. Germline CDR1 is SGHNT and CDR2 is YYREEE (reference sequence). CDR3 DNA sequence: TGTGCCAGCAGCTTGGAGGGACAGGTCACAGATAGGCAGTATTTT. It is translated as CASSLEGQVTDRQYF.

J is TRBJ2-7 and V is TRBV2, with D possibly being TRBD2 (5 bases). V lost 6 bases and J 9 bases, leaving 15 bases between the germline ends. This CDR3 has 12 residues. Germline loops: CDR1 SNHLY, CDR2 FYNNEI. The CDR3 DNA reads TGTGCCAGCAGCGCGACGGGGAAAATGCAGTACTTC. Its translation is CASSATGKMQYF.

V is TRBV3-1 (or the pseudogene TRBV3-2) and J is TRBJ1-6; 7 nucleotides line up with TRBD1. Germline CDR1 LGHDT, CDR2 YNNKEL (reference sequence). V lost 3 bases and J lost 10; bases outside the gene matches: 6. There are 14 residues in the CDR3. The DNA for the CDR3 is TGTGCCAGCAGCCAGGCAACAGGGGAATCACCCCTCCACTTT. Its translation: CASSQATGESPLHF.

The chain recombines TRBV5-1 with TRBJ2-1, with TRBD2 matching 8 bases. CDR1 and CDR2 from the germline V gene are SGHRS and YFSETQ. The CDR3 covers 17 residues. V was clipped by 6 bases and J by 9 bases; unmatched bases: 20. The CDR3 loop is CASTGGVRGGVPSEQFF. CDR3 nucleotides: TGCGCCAGCACCGGAGGGGTCCGGGGGGGCGTCCCTAGTGAGCAGTTCTTC.